A single sample is the source of the 8 T cell receptor beta chains below, sequenced in a study of breast tumors, draining lymph nodes, adjacent tissues. In TCRdb, the multiplex PCR reads were re-called with MiXCR into one record per CDR3 protein. The data show over 200,000 distinct CDR3 sequences, under 40% seen once. Samples came from axillary lymph nodes draining the breast cancer. The sample comprised axillary lymph node tissue. Receptors originate from a female donor with breast cancer. Some clones in this sample may be carry-over from other donors' samples.

The chain carries TRBV6-2 or TRBV6-3 and TRBJ2-1, with D hard to call. This CDR3 has 14 residues. V was cut by 2 bases and J by 8 bases, with 13 bases left in between. Looked up from germline, CDR1 is MNHEY and CDR2 is SVGEGT. The CDR3 reads CASSYPAFSHEQFF. The CDR3 region has the DNA TGTGCCAGCAGTTACCCAGCGTTCTCCCATGAGCAGTTCTTC.

Remarks on this clonotype: No conserved phenylalanine or tryptophan is present at the end of the CDR3, so a read error is the likely explanation. This chain links TRBV12-3 or TRBV12-4 with TRBJ1-2; 12 bases line up with TRBD1. There are 16 residues in the CDR3. The junction had 4 bases not matched to a gene; V was cut back by 3 bases and J by 2 bases. DNA for the CDR3: TGTGCCAGCAGTTTCACGGGGACAGGGGGCAACTATGGCTACACCCTC. Its protein product is CASSFTGTGGNYGYTL.

As regards this clonotype: A much larger clone differs by one base, so this may be a read error. The V call is TRBV3-1, the J call TRBJ2-7; D ambiguous. The end of the DNA fits TRBJ2-1 better, so the J call may be wrong. This CDR3 is 13 amino acids long. Germline values: CDR1 LGHDT, CDR2 YNNKEL (reference sequence). CDR3 nucleotide sequence: TGTGCCAGCAGCCAAACGGCGGTCAATGAGCAGTTCTTC. This encodes CASSQTAVNEQFF.

This clonotype has at least ten counts. V gene TRBV6-1 combines with J gene TRBJ2-5, with D unresolved. CDR3 length: 12 residues. Germline CDR1 is MNHNS and CDR2 is SASEGT. The V end was cut by 4 bases, the J end by 2 bases, with 5 bases between. The CDR3 sequence: CASSGVQETQYF. The CDR3 nucleotides are TGTGCCAGCAGTGGGGTACAAGAGACCCAGTACTTC.

On this clonotype itself: This may arise from a read error, as a much more abundant clone is one base away. This chain links TRBV10-3 with TRBJ2-5; D tentatively reads TRBD1 or TRBD2 (5 bases each). Germline loops: CDR1 ENHRY, CDR2 SYGVKD. The CDR3 length is 14 residues. CDR3 DNA: TGTGCCACCAGTAGTGGGACCCCTCAAGAGACCCAGTACTTC. This encodes CATSSGTPQETQYF.

V gene TRBV5-1 combines with J gene TRBJ2-4; 8 nucleotides agree with TRBD2. The CDR3 is 16 amino acids. V dropped 6 bases and J dropped 8; count of bases not matched to a gene: 16. CDR1 is SGHRS, CDR2 YFSETQ, per germline. This chain's CDR3 is CASTLGPGGRSDIQYF. The DNA of the CDR3 is TGCGCCAGCACTCTCGGGCCGGGAGGGAGGTCGGACATTCAGTACTTC.

In its sample, this clonotype was seen a few times. The rearrangement links TRBV6-6 to TRBJ2-2, with D possibly being TRBD1 (6 bases). The V gene's germline CDR1 is MNHNY and CDR2 SVGAGI (reference sequence). CDR3 length: 14 amino acids. Trimming cost V 5 bases and J 3 bases, with 10 bases left between them. CDR3 nucleotides: TGTGCCAGCAGTCCCCAGGGGTACACCGGGGAGCTGTTTTTT. This translates into CASSPQGYTGELFF.

This clonotype turned up a few times. This may be a read error, as it is one base from a much larger clone. The rearrangement uses TRBV11-2 and TRBJ2-5; TRBD2 matches at 10 bases. Germline-derived CDR1 and CDR2 are SGHAT and FQNNGV. V gave up 5 bases and J gave up 0 bases; unmatched junction bases: 12. The CDR3 consists of 18 residues. DNA for the CDR3: TGTGCCAGCAGCCTAGGGACTAGCGCTCGGTTACACCAAGAGACCCAGTACTTC. Protein sequence: CASSLGTSARLHQETQYF. The whole variable domain, remainder taken from reference TRBV11-2 and TRBJ2-5, is EAGVAQSPRYKIIEKRQSVAFWCNPISGHATLYWYQQILGQGPKLLIQFQNNGVVDDSQLPKDRFSAERLKGVDSTLKIQPAKLEDSAVYLCASSLGTSARLHQETQYFGPGTRLLVL.